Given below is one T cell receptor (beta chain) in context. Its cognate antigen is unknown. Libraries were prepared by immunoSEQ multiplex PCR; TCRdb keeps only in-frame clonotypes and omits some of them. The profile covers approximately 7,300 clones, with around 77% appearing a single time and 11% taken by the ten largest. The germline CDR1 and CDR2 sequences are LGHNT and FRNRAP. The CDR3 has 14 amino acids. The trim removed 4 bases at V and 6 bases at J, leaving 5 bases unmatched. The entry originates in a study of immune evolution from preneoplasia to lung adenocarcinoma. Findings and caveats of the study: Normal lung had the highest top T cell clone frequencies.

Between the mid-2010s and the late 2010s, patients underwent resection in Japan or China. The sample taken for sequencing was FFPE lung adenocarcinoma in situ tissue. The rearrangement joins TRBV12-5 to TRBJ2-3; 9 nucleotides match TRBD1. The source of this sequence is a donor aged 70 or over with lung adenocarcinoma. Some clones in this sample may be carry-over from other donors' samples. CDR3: CASGSGTGSDTQYF. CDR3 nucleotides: TGTGCTAGTGGTTCCGGGACAGGGAGCGATACGCAGTATTTT.